This T cell receptor (beta chain) emerged from a study of T cells after yellow fever vaccination. MiXCR was run by TCRdb on the 5' RACE reads, yielding one entry per CDR3 protein. The data contain a few hundred thousand distinct CDR3 sequences, about 17% of them singletons. This CDR3 comprises 17 residues. With 4 bases clipped from V and 10 bases from J, the junction kept 10 bases outside the gene matches. Germline CDR1 and CDR2: LGHNA and YSLEER. The material sequenced was PBMCs, taken less than 6 days after the first yellow fever vaccination. The sequence came from a man aged 18 to 35 who received the YFV17D yellow fever vaccine. The chain carries TRBV4-3 and TRBJ2-1; 16 bases map to TRBD2. CDR3 loop: CASSLRGTSGGAEEQFF. The CDR3 nucleotides read TGCGCCAGCAGCCTAAGGGGGACTAGCGGGGGGGCCGAGGAGCAGTTCTTC.